These 13 T cell receptor beta chains were all obtained from the same sample, sequenced in a study of naive and memory T cell subsets (dated by TCRdb to about 2017). The treatment or condition label of this sample denotes: skin biopsy from PPD injection site in Mantoux-positive individual. The study reported a robust and sensitive protocol to amplify, sequence and analyze TCRs, based on 3' ligation of a UMI-containing oligonucleotide to TCR cDNA. Libraries were constructed by UMI-ligation and nested PCR. Sequenced using an Illumina MiSeq. The ligated cDNA was amplified in four rounds of PCR with nested alpha and beta constant region primers together with the SP2 primer. TCRdb redid the processing of the public reads, applying fastp at Q25 and MiXCR, and retained in-frame beta chains. Records with the same CDR3 protein are collapsed into one entry carrying the most frequent genes and DNA. The sample yields around 31,000 distinct CDR3 sequences; about 6.2% were counted once. The ten largest clones take up 3% to 3.5% of the sample.

The material was skin, obtained from a tuberculin skin test site. The receptors originated from an adult in good health.

In this sample, this clonotype is medium-sized. V is TRBV9 and J is TRBJ2-1; 8 bases align to TRBD2. V lost 2 bases to trimming and J lost 6 bases; unmatched junction nucleotides: 1. CDR1 is SGDLS and CDR2 is YYNGEE in the germline V gene. The length of the CDR3 is 13 residues. The CDR3 DNA sequence: TGTGCCAGCAGCGTGAGCGGGGGCAATGAGCAGTTCTTC. Translation gives CASSVSGGNEQFF.

This clonotype has ten or more counts. The rearrangement joins TRBV7-8 to TRBJ2-7; the D call may be TRBD1 or TRBD2 (6 bases each). CDR3 size: 14 residues. CDR1 is SGHVS, CDR2 FQNEAQ, per germline. V shed 8 bases and J shed 7 bases, with 21 bases lying between them. CDR3 in amino acids: CASQQGGSPWEQYF. DNA for the CDR3: TGTGCCAGCCAACAGGGAGGATCTCCCTGGGAGCAGTACTTC.

This clonotype was counted a few times. The genes are TRBV7-8 and TRBJ2-2; D not resolved. The V end lost 4 bases, the J end lost 0 bases, and 9 bases lay between the germline ends. The CDR3 consists of 15 residues. From germline, CDR1 is SGHVS and CDR2 FQNEAQ. CDR3 region: CASSSLLANTGELFF. In nucleotides, the CDR3 is TGTGCCAGCAGCTCCCTTTTAGCGAACACCGGGGAGCTGTTTTTT. The whole variable domain, filled in from reference TRBV7-8 and TRBJ2-2, reads GAGVSQSPRYKVAKRGQDVALRCDPISGHVSLFWYQQALGQGPEFLTYFQNEAQLDKSGLPSDRFFAERPEGSVSTLKIQRTQQEDSAVYLCASSSLLANTGELFFGEGSRLTVL.

This clonotype appeared many times. The chain carries TRBV6-2 or TRBV6-3 and TRBJ2-7; maybe TRBD1 (5 bases). The CDR3 totals 14 residues. Germline CDR1 MNHEY, CDR2 SVGEGT. V was trimmed by 4 bases and J by 0 bases, leaving 10 bases between them. CDR3 sequence: CASSSGHRSYEQYF. CDR3 DNA sequence: TGTGCCAGCAGTTCAGGACACCGCTCCTACGAGCAGTACTTC.

This clonotype was picked up many times. The gene calls are TRBV9 and TRBJ1-1; 7 nucleotides agree with TRBD1. After removal of 0 bases from V and 5 bases from J, the junction contained 4 bases not matched to a gene. Germline-derived CDR1 and CDR2 are SGDLS and YYNGEE. The CDR3 is made up of 14 amino acids. The CDR3 sequence: CASSVAGGGTEAFF. CDR3 coding DNA: TGTGCCAGCAGCGTAGCAGGGGGAGGGACTGAAGCTTTCTTT.

In this sample, this clonotype turned up a few times. V and J are TRBV5-6 and TRBJ2-7, with D possibly being TRBD1 (7 bases). Trimming took 4 bases from V and 4 from J, leaving 18 bases between them. The CDR3 is 15 residues long. Looked up from germline, CDR1 is SGHDT and CDR2 is YYEEEE. The CDR3 spells CASSGGDSQRYEQYF. CDR3 DNA sequence: TGTGCCAGCAGCGGAGGGGACAGCCAAAGATACGAGCAGTACTTC.

This clonotype was counted many times. This sequence joins TRBV12-3 or TRBV12-4 and TRBJ2-1; the match to TRBD2 covers 9 bases. The CDR3 covers 14 residues. With V trimmed by 5 bases and J by 7 bases, 6 bases remained unmatched. The CDR3 loop reads CASSNRLAENEQFF. The CDR3, as DNA: TGTGCCAGCAGTAATCGACTAGCGGAGAATGAGCAGTTCTTC.

In this sample, this clonotype turned up many times. V gene TRBV6-5 combines with J gene TRBJ1-1; the D gene is possibly TRBD1 (5 bases). The V end lost 6 bases, the J end lost 4 bases, and 12 bases lay between the germline ends. CDR3 length: 13 residues. The germline V gene encodes CDR1 MNHEY and CDR2 SVGAGI. CDR3 in amino acids: CASSLRDGTEAFF. The CDR3 nucleotides read TGTGCCAGCAGCTTAAGGGACGGCACTGAAGCTTTCTTT.

This clonotype has at least ten counts. The chain links TRBV27 to TRBJ2-1; D is undetermined. The V and J ends lost 3 bases and 6 bases respectively, with 15 bases between them. Per the germline V gene, CDR1 is MNHEY and CDR2 is SMNVEV (reference sequence). The CDR3 has 15 amino acids. Here the CDR3 DNA reads TGTGCCAGCAGTTTCGCGGACCTCTCACCCAATGAGCAGTTCTTC. Translation gives CASSFADLSPNEQFF.

This clonotype was seen a few times. The chain recombines TRBV7-9 with TRBJ2-7, with TRBD1 matching over 9 bases. The CDR3 runs 13 residues. Per the germline V gene, CDR1 is SEHNR and CDR2 is FQNEAQ (reference sequence). The V gene end was trimmed by 6 bases and the J gene end by 3 bases; junction bases not matched to a gene: 3. This CDR3 reads CASRRQGGYEQYF. The CDR3 bases are TGTGCCAGCAGACGACAGGGGGGCTACGAGCAGTACTTC.

Judged by abundance, this clonotype is medium-sized (0.01 to 0.1%). The rearrangement uses TRBV14 and TRBJ2-7; no reliable D call. The CDR3 spans 15 residues. V lost 5 bases and J 1 base, leaving 15 bases between the germline ends. Looked up from germline, CDR1 is SGHDN and CDR2 is FVKESK. This chain's CDR3 is CASSFSGLTSYEQYF. For the CDR3, the DNA is TGTGCCAGCAGCTTTTCTGGGCTGACGTCCTACGAGCAGTACTTC.

As to this clonotype: With a much larger clone just one base away, this may be a read error. Since the CDR3 does not end with the conserved phenylalanine or tryptophan, this likely comes from a read error. This sequence joins TRBV10-2 and TRBJ2-1; D is ambiguous. The CDR3 contains 14 residues. From germline, CDR1 is WSHSY and CDR2 SAAADI. Trimming removed 3 bases at V and 5 bases at J, with 11 bases between. The CDR3 loop reads CASSDTSLDNEQFL. DNA for the CDR3: TGCGCCAGCAGTGATACCTCCCTGGACAATGAGCAGTTCTTA.

This clonotype was found many times. The chain has TRBV4-1 and TRBJ2-3; no definite D call. This CDR3 has 15 residues. Between the trimmed V and J ends, which lost 1 base and 0 bases, there was a span of 8 bases. The germline gives CDR1 MGHRA, CDR2 YSYEKL. The CDR3 nucleotides are TGCGCCAGCAGCCAAGGCGCTTCTAGCACAGATACGCAGTATTTT. It yields the protein CASSQGASSTDTQYF.